The clone carrying this T cell receptor (beta chain) has ten or more counts. The data belong to a study of T cell repertoires in cytomegalovirus infection. This CDR3 has 15 amino acids. V lost 3 bases to trimming and J lost 4 bases; unmatched junction nucleotides: 8. Looked up from germline, CDR1 is SGHVS and CDR2 is FQNEAQ. TCRdb reprocessed the reads with MiXCR, giving one entry per CDR3 protein. The sample lists approximately 70,000 distinct CDR3 sequences; under 5% were seen once. The V gene is TRBV7-8, the J gene TRBJ1-2, with 7 bases fitting TRBD1. The TCR was taken from a human donor in good health (CMV status not recorded). Some clones in this sample may be carry-over from other donors' samples. The sequenced sample was PBMCs. The CDR3 loop reads CASSLVGTVAYGYTF. In nucleotides, the CDR3 is TGTGCCAGCAGCTTGGTCGGGACAGTAGCCTATGGCTACACCTTC.